Shown below are 18 T cell receptor beta chains from a single sample sequenced in a study of cytomegalovirus exposure and HLA in healthy donors (TCRdb year 2017). The method behind the library was the immunoSEQ multiplex PCR assay. For the multiplex PCR, a mixture combining 60 forward primers for TCR Vbeta segments and 13 reverse primers for TCR Jbeta segments was used. Drawn from immuneACCESS, this table holds only the in-frame rearrangements with V and J called that TCRdb kept. Clones are partly lost; checked studies trace under half to an unresolved V gene and leave the rest unexplained. The sample has 190,000 or so clones on record, about 79% of them singletons. The top ten hold roughly 0.098% of the sample. Sample: PBMCs. The receptors shown here come from a boy younger than 10 in good health and CMV-seronegative.

The genes are TRBV7-9 and TRBJ2-5; the D gene is possibly TRBD2 (7 bases). The germline CDR1 and CDR2 sequences are SEHNR and FQNEAQ (reference sequence). CDR3 length: 15 amino acids. Trimming stripped 1 base from V and 11 bases from J, with 20 bases between. The CDR3 sequence is CASSLGPRGAGEQYF. The CDR3 coding sequence is TGTGCCAGCAGCTTAGGTCCCCGGGGGGCTGGAGAGCAGTACTTC.

In this sample, this clone turned up once. This chain uses TRBV11-2 with TRBJ2-5; 11 nucleotides line up with TRBD2. V lost 7 bases, J lost 2 bases, and 15 bases stayed unmatched. Germline V CDR1 and CDR2: SGHAT, FQNNGV. The CDR3 consists of 18 residues. The DNA of the CDR3 is TGTGCCAGCATCCGGGGTAGCGGGGGGGCTTCGGGTCAAGAGACCCAGTACTTC. Residues: CASIRGSGGASGQETQYF.

This clone appeared a few times. The chain is built from TRBV7-9 and TRBJ1-3; D is undetermined. This CDR3 spans 15 amino acids. CDR1 is SEHNR, CDR2 FQNEAQ, per germline (reference sequence). V dropped 5 bases and J dropped 2 bases, with 13 bases sitting between them. Here the CDR3 DNA reads TGTGCCAGCAGCCCAACCCGAGGCACTGGAAACACCATATATTTT. It specifies CASSPTRGTGNTIYF.

Only a few counts were recorded for this clone. CDR3 nucleotide sequence: TGCGCCAGCAGCTCCATCTCTGGGGCCAACGTCCTGACTTTC. Protein: CASSSISGANVLTF. This sequence joins TRBV5-1 and TRBJ2-6, with unresolved D. Trimming shortened V by 3 bases and J by 0 bases, and 4 bases separated the two germline ends. The CDR3 contains 14 residues. The germline gives CDR1 SGHRS, CDR2 YFSETQ.

The rearrangement joins TRBV4-3 to TRBJ2-3, with 8 positions matching TRBD2. From germline, CDR1 is LGHNA and CDR2 YSLEER. V gave up 0 bases and J gave up 0 bases; unmatched junction bases: 5. CDR3 length: 17 residues. The CDR3 reads CASSQDLRGASTDTQYF. In nucleotides, the CDR3 is TGCGCCAGCAGCCAAGATCTGCGGGGGGCCAGCACAGATACGCAGTATTTT.

V is TRBV2 and J is TRBJ2-1; the match to TRBD2 covers 10 bases. Germline V gene lookup returns CDR1 SNHLY and CDR2 FYNNEI. The CDR3 totals 15 residues. The V segment lost 4 bases and the J segment 9 bases; nucleotides outside the gene matches: 9. The CDR3 coding sequence is TGTGCCAGCAGTGGCACAAGCGGGGGGGCCGGTGAGCAGTTCTTC. Translating it yields CASSGTSGGAGEQFF.

The chain couples TRBV9 to TRBJ1-6; 11 bases match TRBD1. J lost 10 bases, V lost 3 bases, and 6 bases had no gene match. Per the germline V gene, CDR1 is SGDLS and CDR2 is YYNGEE. The CDR3 length is 15 residues. The CDR3 DNA reads as TGTGCCAGCAGCGCGACGGGACAGGGGGAATCACCCCTCCACTTT. This codes for CASSATGQGESPLHF.

The rearrangement links TRBV11-1 to TRBJ1-1; D unclear. The V gene's germline CDR1 is SGHAT and CDR2 FQDESV (reference sequence). The CDR3 spans 13 residues. The V end was cut by 2 bases, the J end by 4 bases, with 8 bases between. DNA for the CDR3: TGTGCCAGCAGCTTAACTGACTTCACTGAAGCTTTCTTT. Translating it yields CASSLTDFTEAFF. Based on the CDR3 plus reference TRBV11-1 and TRBJ1-1, the full variable domain is EAEVAQSPRYKITEKSQAVAFWCDPISGHATLYWYRQILGQGPELLVQFQDESVVDDSQLPKDRFSAERLKGVDSTLKIQPAELGDSAMYLCASSLTDFTEAFFGQGTRLTVV.

As concerns this clone: Germline is not matched at one junction end, which may reflect a read error. The chain couples TRBV7-9 to TRBJ2-1; D gene uncertain. Germline V lookup: CDR1 SEHNR, CDR2 FQNEAQ (reference sequence). This CDR3 region has 11 residues. The CDR3 region is CSSRSNREQFF. Written as DNA, the CDR3 is TGTTCCAGCAGATCTAATCGGGAGCAGTTCTTC.

The rearrangement links TRBV19 to TRBJ2-7; 7 bases map to TRBD1. V trimming: 5 bases; J trimming: 6 bases; junction bases outside the gene matches: 13. The CDR3 has 15 residues. CDR1 is LNHDA and CDR2 is SQIVND in the germline V gene (reference sequence). CDR3 protein: CASSRSSTGPREQYF. CDR3 coding DNA: TGTGCCAGTAGTCGTTCCTCGACAGGGCCCCGCGAGCAGTACTTC. Drawing the rest from reference TRBV19 and TRBJ2-7, the complete variable domain is DGGITQSPKYLFRKEGQNVTLSCEQNLNHDAMYWYRQDPGQGLRLIYYSQIVNDFQKGDIAEGYSVSREKKESFPLTVTSAQKNPTAFYLCASSRSSTGPREQYFGPGTRLTVT.

In its sample, this clone was seen a few times. This chain joins TRBV13 and TRBJ2-2, with TRBD1 identical over 9 bases. The germline gives CDR1 PRHDT, CDR2 FYEKMQ (reference sequence). The CDR3 has 16 residues. V shed 6 bases, J shed 6 bases, and the junction held 11 bases outside the gene matches. The DNA for the CDR3 is TGTGCCAGCAGGGATACCGGGACAGGGTTTCCCGGGGAGCTGTTTTTT. Translated, it gives CASRDTGTGFPGELFF.

J is TRBJ2-7 and V is TRBV10-1; 10 nucleotides match TRBD1. V gave up 8 bases and J gave up 12 bases; unmatched junction bases: 7. The CDR3 runs 11 residues. The germline V gene has CDR1 WNHNN and CDR2 SYGVQD (reference sequence). CDR3 nucleotides: TGCGCCAGCCCCGGGACAGGGGTTTGGTACTTC. This codes for CASPGTGVWYF.

V is TRBV29-1 and J is TRBJ2-7, with a possible D match to TRBD2 (6 bases). This CDR3 is 13 amino acids long. Trimming pared 7 bases from V and 6 bases from J, leaving 19 bases between. In germline, CDR1 is SQVTM, CDR2 ANQGSEA. In nucleotides, the CDR3 is TGCAGCGCTCAAAGGGACTCCGGAGCCGAGCAGTACTTC. This sequence encodes CSAQRDSGAEQYF.

The chain carries TRBV4-3 and TRBJ1-6; D call uncertain. This CDR3 has 17 residues. Germline V lookup: CDR1 LGHNA, CDR2 YSLEER. The germline V and J ends were trimmed by 0 bases and 0 bases, with 9 bases remaining between them. The CDR3 DNA sequence: TGCGCCAGCAGCCAAGATGTGGCGGGCTCCTATAATTCACCCCTCCACTTT. Protein sequence: CASSQDVAGSYNSPLHF.

This sequence joins TRBV30 and TRBJ1-3; TRBD1 matches 7 bases. This CDR3 contains 17 residues. With V trimmed by 1 base and J by 2 bases, 11 bases remained unmatched. The germline CDR1 and CDR2 sequences are GTSNPN and SVGIG (reference sequence). CDR3 protein: CAWSAVGTANAGNTIYF. DNA of the CDR3: TGTGCCTGGAGTGCGGTGGGGACAGCCAATGCTGGAAACACCATATATTTT.

The gene calls are TRBV5-4 and TRBJ1-3; no firm D call. The CDR3 sequence is 11 residues long. Germline V gene sequence: CDR1 SGHNT, CDR2 YYREEE (reference sequence). Trimming removed 10 bases from V and 8 bases from J, with 13 bases in between. The CDR3 protein is CAVADLDTIYF. The CDR3 nucleotides read TGTGCCGTAGCCGACTTGGACACCATATATTTT.

J is TRBJ1-6 and V is TRBV5-5; 8 bases line up with TRBD1. J was trimmed by 4 bases and V by 8 bases; bases with no gene match: 8. CDR1 and CDR2 from the germline V gene are SGHKS and YYEKEE (reference sequence). This CDR3 spans 15 amino acids. CDR3: CASTTGGMYNSPLHF. CDR3 coding DNA: TGTGCCAGTACCACAGGGGGTATGTATAATTCACCCCTCCACTTT.

The chain is built from TRBV14 and TRBJ2-7, with D maybe TRBD2 (5 bases). Germline lookup yields CDR1 SGHDN and CDR2 FVKESK. The CDR3 sequence is 15 residues long. The V end was cut by 3 bases, the J end by 5 bases, with 17 bases between. The CDR3 spells CASSQGSSKVDEQYF. Here the CDR3 DNA reads TGTGCCAGCAGCCAGGGGTCTAGCAAGGTGGACGAGCAGTACTTC.